The 14 T cell receptor beta chains reported below all come from one sample, sequenced in a study of T cell responses to AZD1222 COVID-19 vaccine. This table comes from immunoSEQ multiplex PCR, and its TCRdb copy is limited to in-frame clones, with some not included. The sample yields tens of thousands of clones, roughly 91% seen once. This material consisted of peripheral blood, taken 28 days after the second AZD1222 dose. The receptor source for this set is an adult who received the AZD1222 COVID-19 vaccine.

This chain uses TRBV20-1 with TRBJ1-2; the D is unclear. Germline CDR1 and CDR2: DFQATT and SNEGSKA (reference sequence). The CDR3 has 11 amino acids. Deletions cut 6 bases from V and 7 bases from J, with 12 bases between. CDR3 sequence: CSAPRNSGYTF. The CDR3 region has the DNA TGCAGTGCCCCCAGAAACAGTGGCTACACCTTC.

The CDR3 sequence is CAWRTGRSGNTIYF. The CDR3 bases are TGTGCCTGGAGGACCGGACGGTCTGGAAACACCATATATTTT. The chain joins TRBV30 to TRBJ1-3; D uncertain. V lost 3 bases and J lost 1, with 10 bases in between. The CDR3 runs to 14 residues. Germline CDR1 is GTSNPN and CDR2 is SVGIG (reference sequence).

The chain employs TRBV27 and TRBJ1-6; 8 bases are shared with TRBD1. The CDR3 has 16 residues. Germline-derived CDR1 and CDR2 are MNHEY and SMNVEV (reference sequence). V dropped 7 bases and J dropped 6; count of bases not matched to a gene: 11. This CDR3 is CASKRDRISINSPLHF. DNA of the CDR3: TGTGCCAGCAAGAGGGACAGGATCTCTATTAATTCACCCCTCCACTTT.

This clone was counted a single time. The chain is built from TRBV9 and TRBJ2-2; 7 nucleotides agree with TRBD1. Germline assignment: CDR1 SGDLS and CDR2 YYNGEE. The CDR3 loop spans 14 amino acids. V trimming: 5 bases; J trimming: 1 base; junction bases outside the gene matches: 2. CDR3: CASRGTVNTGELFF. The CDR3 nucleotides read TGTGCCAGCAGAGGGACAGTGAACACCGGGGAGCTGTTTTTT.

The V gene is TRBV18, the J gene TRBJ1-2; D ambiguous. With 2 bases removed from V and 1 base from J, the gap between germline ends came to 5 bases. The CDR3 is made up of 13 amino acids. Germline assignment: CDR1 KGHSH and CDR2 LQKENI. This CDR3 reads CASSPGDNYGYTF. The CDR3 DNA reads TGTGCCAGCTCACCAGGGGATAACTATGGCTACACCTTC.

This sequence joins TRBV5-5 and TRBJ1-1; TRBD1 might be the D (5 bases). V was trimmed by 4 bases and J by 0 bases, leaving 13 bases between them. Germline CDR1 is SGHKS and CDR2 is YYEKEE (reference sequence). There are 15 residues in the CDR3. The chain's CDR3 is CASSQTTVMNTEAFF. The CDR3 DNA sequence: TGTGCCAGCAGCCAAACGACAGTTATGAACACTGAAGCTTTCTTT.

The chain links TRBV10-1 to TRBJ1-1, with D perhaps TRBD1 (5 bases). The CDR3 loop spans 14 amino acids. CDR1 is WNHNN, CDR2 SYGVQD, per germline (reference sequence). V gave up 7 bases and J gave up 3 bases, with 15 bases separating them. The chain's CDR3 is CASTRDLTDTEAFF. CDR3 in DNA: TGCGCCAGCACCAGGGACTTGACAGACACTGAAGCTTTCTTT.

This rearrangement joins TRBV5-5 to TRBJ1-5; D gene ambiguous. Between the trimmed V and J ends, which lost 0 bases and 6 bases, there was a span of 7 bases. The CDR3 runs to 13 residues. Germline V gene sequence: CDR1 SGHKS, CDR2 YYEKEE (reference sequence). The CDR3 sequence: CASSLDLSQPQHF. The CDR3 nucleotides read TGTGCCAGCAGCTTGGACCTAAGTCAGCCCCAGCATTTT.

V is TRBV28 and J is TRBJ1-1; D may be TRBD1 (5 bases). Between the trimmed V and J ends, which lost 7 bases and 1 base, there was a span of 16 bases. Germline-derived CDR1 and CDR2 are MDHEN and SYDVKM. The CDR3 spans 15 residues. In DNA, the CDR3 is TGTGCCAGCAACCCCCCGGGGCGTGCGAACACTGAAGCTTTCTTT. It yields the protein CASNPPGRANTEAFF.

CDR3 protein: CASRTGLAGEQYF. The CDR3 DNA reads as TGTGCCAGCAGGACTGGACTAGCGGGCGAGCAGTACTTC. The rearrangement joins TRBV6-5 to TRBJ2-7, with 11 bases that match TRBD2. Germline V CDR1 and CDR2: MNHEY, SVGAGI. This CDR3 region has 13 residues. The ends lost 6 bases at V and 6 bases at J; junction bases unmatched: 4.

This sequence joins TRBV9 and TRBJ2-7, with 12 bases lining up with TRBD1. The V gene's germline CDR1 is SGDLS and CDR2 YYNGEE. This CDR3 comprises 15 residues. The V and J ends lost 3 bases and 3 bases, in that order; junction bases with no gene match: 4. The CDR3 region has the DNA TGTGCCAGCAGCGACGGGACAGGGGGCTTCTACGAGCAGTACTTC. It translates to CASSDGTGGFYEQYF.

V usage is TRBV5-1 and J usage is TRBJ2-7; D is unclear. V was clipped by 2 bases and J by 0 bases, with 3 bases between them. The CDR3 has 12 residues. Looked up from germline, CDR1 is SGHRS and CDR2 is YFSETQ. The CDR3 bases are TGCGCCAGCAGCTTAAGCTCCTACGAGCAGTACTTC. It encodes CASSLSSYEQYF.

The V gene is TRBV2, the J gene TRBJ1-2; a weak D match, TRBD1 (5 bases). V was pared by 4 bases and J by 5 bases, with 11 bases between. The CDR3 has 13 amino acids. Germline CDR1 and CDR2: SNHLY and FYNNEI. DNA for the CDR3: TGTGCCAGCAGTGTTCAGGGCAGTTATGGCTACACCTTC. This codes for CASSVQGSYGYTF.

The chain is built from TRBV19 and TRBJ2-2, with 13 bases identical to TRBD2. The CDR3 is 15 amino acids. Germline V gene sequence: CDR1 LNHDA, CDR2 SQIVND (reference sequence). V shed 9 bases, J shed 4 bases, and the junction held 5 bases outside the gene matches. Here the CDR3 DNA reads TGTGCCAGCGCGACTAGCGGGAGGTTCACCGGGGAGCTGTTTTTT. Residues: CASATSGRFTGELFF.